This TCR beta chain is from a study of T cell responses to AZD1222 COVID-19 vaccine. V gave up 0 bases and J gave up 2 bases, with 11 bases separating them. CDR1 and CDR2 (germline): LGHNA, YSLEER. The CDR3 covers 17 residues. Sequencing used immunoSEQ multiplex PCR; TCRdb keeps in-frame clones, though not all of them. Seen here are 180,000 or so clones, about 90% observed once, and the top ten hold 1% to 1.5%. This material consisted of peripheral blood, taken 28 days after the second AZD1222 dose. This clonotype was sampled from an adult who received the AZD1222 COVID-19 vaccine. The V call is TRBV4-3, the J call TRBJ1-6; tentative D call: TRBD1 (6 bases). For the CDR3, the DNA is TGCGCCAGCAGCCAAGATCTTGACAGGCCCTATAATTCACCCCTCCACTTT. Residues: CASSQDLDRPYNSPLHF.